These 10 T cell receptor beta chains share one sample of origin, sequenced in a study of blood T cells in healthy people across ages. A second roughly 6 to 12 cycle PCR used barcoded and J-beta primers. TCRdb re-analysed the 5' RACE reads in MiXCR, keeping a single row per CDR3 protein. In the table there are over 700,000 distinct CDR3 sequences, just under 25% of which are singletons. This same sample was also taken into another study, of T cells of mothers and their children.

Material for sequencing was blood. These receptors were collected from a boy between 10 and 17 years old in good health.

V and J are TRBV4-1 and TRBJ2-7, with TRBD2 identical over 7 bases. Trimming removed 0 bases from V and 4 bases from J; junction bases left unmatched: 9. CDR1 is MGHRA, CDR2 YSYEKL, per germline. This CDR3 is 16 amino acids long. The CDR3 coding sequence is TGCGCCAGCAGCCAAGAAGAGGCGGGAGCGGGGTACGAGCAGTACTTC. Protein sequence: CASSQEEAGAGYEQYF.

This clonotype was counted only a few times. The chain is built from TRBV6-2 or TRBV6-3 and TRBJ2-7, with 7 bases aligning to TRBD2. Germline V gene sequence: CDR1 MNHEY, CDR2 SVGEGT. CDR3 length: 15 residues. With V trimmed by 6 bases and J by 2 bases, 10 bases remained unmatched. The CDR3 nucleotides are TGTGCCAGCAGAGAAAGGGCGGGAGCGACCTACGAGCAGTACTTC. Translating gives CASRERAGATYEQYF.

The V and J genes are TRBV9 and TRBJ2-1; D ambiguous. Germline V CDR1 and CDR2: SGDLS, YYNGEE. CDR3 size: 13 residues. Trimming pared 0 bases from V and 6 bases from J, leaving 7 bases between. CDR3 coding DNA: TGTGCCAGCAGCGTAGGGCAGGTCAATGAGCAGTTCTTC. It specifies CASSVGQVNEQFF.

This chain links TRBV3-1 with TRBJ2-1, with 7 bases that match TRBD2. V lost 3 bases, J lost 8 bases, and 22 bases stayed unmatched. Germline V lookup: CDR1 LGHDT, CDR2 YNNKEL (reference sequence). CDR3 size: 19 residues. CDR3 nucleotide sequence: TGTGCCAGCAGCCAGAGGGCCCCATCGCTAAGCGGGGTCCCGGATGAGCAGTTCTTC. Its protein product is CASSQRAPSLSGVPDEQFF.

The V gene is TRBV6-1, the J gene TRBJ1-5; TRBD1 is a possible D gene (5 bases). CDR1 is MNHNS, CDR2 SASEGT, per germline. This CDR3 has 16 amino acids. V gave up 1 base and J gave up 6 bases, with 16 bases separating them. The CDR3 here is CASSEVGVGVFQPQHF. In nucleotides, the CDR3 is TGTGCCAGCAGTGAAGTGGGAGTAGGGGTATTTCAGCCCCAGCATTTT.

The V gene is TRBV20-1, the J gene TRBJ2-2, with D tentatively TRBD1 (5 bases). Germline V gene sequence: CDR1 DFQATT, CDR2 SNEGSKA (reference sequence). With 4 bases removed from V and 6 bases from J, the gap between germline ends came to 12 bases. This CDR3 is built from 13 residues. CDR3 residues: CSATTQGPGELFF. CDR3 coding DNA: TGCAGTGCTACTACTCAGGGTCCCGGGGAGCTGTTTTTT.

V and J are TRBV5-1 and TRBJ2-5, with 8 bases matching TRBD2. The J call could be wrong; TRBJ2-1 is a better fit for the DNA end. CDR1 and CDR2 (germline): SGHRS, YFSETQ. The length of the CDR3 is 14 residues. CDR3 nucleotide sequence: TGCGCCAGCAGCTTGTACTCTAGCGGGAATGAGCAGTTCTTC. This encodes CASSLYSSGNEQFF.

J is TRBJ2-4 and V is TRBV2, with D possibly matching TRBD1 (6 bases). V gave up 10 bases and J gave up 0 bases, with 16 bases separating them. This CDR3 spans 15 amino acids. Germline V gene lookup returns CDR1 SNHLY and CDR2 FYNNEI. CDR3 protein: CATRTDLLAKNIQYF. CDR3 DNA: TGTGCCACTCGGACAGACCTATTAGCCAAAAACATTCAGTACTTC.

CDR3: CASSLLEDTGELFF. CDR3 DNA: TGTGCCAGCAGCTTACTAGAGGACACCGGGGAGCTGTTTTTT. This rearrangement joins TRBV7-6 to TRBJ2-2, with D uncertain. Trimming shortened V by 2 bases and J by 3 bases, and 7 bases separated the two germline ends. There are 14 residues in the CDR3. CDR1 SGHVS and CDR2 FNYEAQ come from the germline V gene.

This clonotype was recorded a few times. The chain is built from TRBV5-5 and TRBJ1-2, with D tentatively TRBD1 (5 bases). The CDR3 contains 15 residues. V shed 2 bases and J shed 7 bases, with 18 bases lying between them. CDR1 and CDR2 (germline): SGHKS, YYEKEE (reference sequence). In DNA form, the CDR3 reads TGTGCCAGCAGCTTAAAGGGGAACAACCCTATTGGCTACACCTTC. This encodes CASSLKGNNPIGYTF.